The 12 T cell receptor beta chains listed next were all sequenced from one sample in a study of T cell responses to AZD1222 COVID-19 vaccine. Sequenced by immunoSEQ multiplex PCR; TCRdb stores in-frame clones only, minus some. The table has fewer than 90,000 clones, about 88% seen once. This sample comprised peripheral blood, obtained on day 0 of AZD1222 vaccination. The receptors originated from an adult in good health.

The chain employs TRBV5-5 and TRBJ2-1, with TRBD1 as a possible D gene (6 bases). With 4 bases removed from V and 4 bases from J, the gap between germline ends came to 18 bases. From germline, CDR1 is SGHKS and CDR2 YYEKEE (reference sequence). This CDR3 is 16 amino acids long. The CDR3 region is CASSPAVGALYNEQFF. The CDR3 DNA reads as TGTGCCAGCAGCCCAGCCGTGGGGGCATTATACAATGAGCAGTTCTTC.

V and J are TRBV5-1 and TRBJ2-7, with 7 nucleotides matching TRBD1. In germline, CDR1 is SGHRS, CDR2 YFSETQ. J was trimmed by 4 bases and V by 1 base; bases with no gene match: 11. The length of the CDR3 is 16 residues. As DNA, the CDR3 is TGCGCCAGCAGCTTGACTCCCGGGACAGTTTCTTACGAGCAGTACTTC. Its translation: CASSLTPGTVSYEQYF.

The chain joins TRBV19 to TRBJ2-1; 10 bases fit TRBD2. Germline V gene sequence: CDR1 LNHDA, CDR2 SQIVND (reference sequence). After removal of 9 bases from V and 4 bases from J, the junction contained 6 bases not matched to a gene. The CDR3 is 14 amino acids. This CDR3 is CASRLSGGYNEQFF. The CDR3 nucleotides read TGTGCCAGCAGACTTAGCGGGGGGTACAATGAGCAGTTCTTC.

J is TRBJ1-2 and V is TRBV5-6; tentatively, D is TRBD1 (5 bases). This CDR3 comprises 12 residues. V lost 4 bases and J 4 bases, leaving 8 bases between the germline ends. Germline-derived CDR1 and CDR2 are SGHDT and YYEEEE. CDR3 loop: CASSPGPYGYTF. The CDR3 DNA sequence: TGTGCCAGCAGCCCGGGACCCTATGGCTACACCTTC.

The chain links TRBV19 to TRBJ2-7; 7 bases line up with TRBD2. J gave up 3 bases and V 3 bases, and 23 bases lay outside the gene matches. This CDR3 is 20 amino acids long. Germline V gene data show CDR1 as LNHDA and CDR2 as SQIVND (reference sequence). CDR3 sequence reads: CASSITAVRSTSALNYEQYF. CDR3 sequence (DNA): TGTGCCAGTAGTATTACGGCCGTACGCTCTACTAGCGCCCTAAACTACGAGCAGTACTTC. Variable domain in full (rest from reference TRBV19 and TRBJ2-7): DGGITQSPKYLFRKEGQNVTLSCEQNLNHDAMYWYRQDPGQGLRLIYYSQIVNDFQKGDIAEGYSVSREKKESFPLTVTSAQKNPTAFYLCASSITAVRSTSALNYEQYFGPGTRLTVT.

The CDR3 sequence is CASSADRGYTEAFF. Written as DNA, the CDR3 is TGTGCCAGCTCAGCAGACAGGGGGTACACTGAAGCTTTCTTT. The gene calls are TRBV18 and TRBJ1-1; 9 bases agree with TRBD1. Trimming at V came to 5 bases and at J to 3 bases, leaving 4 bases not matched to a gene. The CDR3 length is 14 residues. The germline V gene encodes CDR1 KGHSH and CDR2 LQKENI.

The rearrangement uses TRBV2 and TRBJ1-1; no clear D. CDR1 SNHLY and CDR2 FYNNEI come from the germline V gene. The CDR3 consists of 14 residues. Between the trimmed V and J ends, which lost 9 bases and 0 bases, there was a span of 14 bases. The CDR3 reads CASTLAWVNTEAFF. The CDR3, as DNA: TGTGCCAGTACTTTGGCCTGGGTGAACACTGAAGCTTTCTTT.

The gene calls are TRBV3-1 (or the pseudogene TRBV3-2) and TRBJ1-6, with D perhaps matching TRBD1 (5 bases). Trimming removed 4 bases at V and 8 bases at J, with 12 bases between. This CDR3 spans 14 amino acids. CDR1 LGHDT and CDR2 YNNKEL come from the germline V gene (reference sequence). The CDR3 region is CASSLGGLDSPLHF. The CDR3 DNA sequence: TGTGCCAGCAGCCTTGGGGGGTTAGATTCACCCCTCCACTTT.

The chain carries TRBV5-1 and TRBJ1-1, with 7 bases aligning to TRBD1. The CDR3 runs 15 residues. J gave up 3 bases and V 0 bases, and 5 bases lay outside the gene matches. Per germline, CDR1 SGHRS and CDR2 YFSETQ. The DNA for the CDR3 is TGCGCCAGCAGCTTGGAGGGACAGACCCACACTGAAGCTTTCTTT. It codes for CASSLEGQTHTEAFF.

The chain recombines TRBV14 with TRBJ1-1; unclear D gene. V gave up 0 bases and J gave up 0 bases, with 8 bases separating them. Germline V gene lookup returns CDR1 SGHDN and CDR2 FVKESK. This CDR3 has 15 amino acids. CDR3 amino acids: CASSQDFRLNTEAFF. The DNA for the CDR3 is TGTGCCAGCAGCCAAGATTTCCGGCTGAACACTGAAGCTTTCTTT.

The V gene is TRBV5-1, the J gene TRBJ1-1; 9 bases align to TRBD1. V lost 4 bases, J lost 1 base, and 5 bases stayed unmatched. The CDR3 loop spans 15 amino acids. CDR1 and CDR2 (germline): SGHRS, YFSETQ. The CDR3 nucleotides read TGCGCCAGCAGCAAGGACAGGGGAGCGAACACTGAAGCTTTCTTT. It codes for CASSKDRGANTEAFF.

The chain joins TRBV11-2 to TRBJ2-2; 14 bases match TRBD2. Germline V CDR1 and CDR2: SGHAT, FQNNGV. This CDR3 has 16 amino acids. V shed 1 base, J shed 7 bases, and the junction held 2 bases outside the gene matches. The CDR3 spells CASSLAGLAGVGELFF. The CDR3 DNA sequence: TGTGCCAGCAGCTTAGCGGGACTAGCGGGAGTCGGGGAGCTGTTTTTT.